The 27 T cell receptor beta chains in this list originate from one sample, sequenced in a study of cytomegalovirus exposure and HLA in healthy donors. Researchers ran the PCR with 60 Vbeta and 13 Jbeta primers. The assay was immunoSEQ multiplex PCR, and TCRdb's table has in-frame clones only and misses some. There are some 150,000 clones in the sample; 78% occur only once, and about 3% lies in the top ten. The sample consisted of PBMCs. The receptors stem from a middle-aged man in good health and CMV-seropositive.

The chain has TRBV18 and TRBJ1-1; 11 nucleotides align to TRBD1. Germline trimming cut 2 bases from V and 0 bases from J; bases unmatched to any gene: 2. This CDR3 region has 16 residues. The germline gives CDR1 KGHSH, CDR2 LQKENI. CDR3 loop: CASSPWGQGVNTEAFF. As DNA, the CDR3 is TGTGCCAGCTCACCATGGGGACAGGGGGTGAACACTGAAGCTTTCTTT.

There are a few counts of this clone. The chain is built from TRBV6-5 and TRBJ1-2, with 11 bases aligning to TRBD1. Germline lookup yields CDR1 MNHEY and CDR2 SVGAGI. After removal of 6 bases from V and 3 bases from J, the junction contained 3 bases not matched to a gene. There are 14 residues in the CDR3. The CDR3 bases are TGTGCCAGCAGCGGACAGGGGGCGTACTATGGCTACACCTTC. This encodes CASSGQGAYYGYTF.

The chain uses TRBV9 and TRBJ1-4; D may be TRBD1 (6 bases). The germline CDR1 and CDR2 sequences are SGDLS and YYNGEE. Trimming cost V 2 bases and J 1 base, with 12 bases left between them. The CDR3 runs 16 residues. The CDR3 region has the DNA TGTGCCAGCAGCGTCGGGCAACAGGGAACTAATGAAAAACTGTTTTTT. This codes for CASSVGQQGTNEKLFF.

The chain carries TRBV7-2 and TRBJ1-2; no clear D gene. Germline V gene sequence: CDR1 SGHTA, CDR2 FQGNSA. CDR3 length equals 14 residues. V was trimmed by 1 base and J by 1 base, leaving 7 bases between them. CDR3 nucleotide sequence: TGTGCCAGCAGCTTAGGTCCAGATAACTATGGCTACACCTTC. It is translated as CASSLGPDNYGYTF.

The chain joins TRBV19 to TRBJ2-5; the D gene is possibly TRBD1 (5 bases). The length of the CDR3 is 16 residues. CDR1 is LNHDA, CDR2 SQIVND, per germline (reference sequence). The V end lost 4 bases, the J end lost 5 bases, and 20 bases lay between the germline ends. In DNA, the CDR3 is TGTGCCAGTAGTAAAGTACAGGAGATAGGGATGGAGACCCAGTACTTC. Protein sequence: CASSKVQEIGMETQYF.

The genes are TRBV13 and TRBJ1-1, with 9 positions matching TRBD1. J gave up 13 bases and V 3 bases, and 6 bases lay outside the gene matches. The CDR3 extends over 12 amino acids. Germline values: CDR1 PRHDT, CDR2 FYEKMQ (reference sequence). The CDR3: CASSLGQGGVFF. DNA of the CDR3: TGTGCCAGCAGCTTGGGACAGGGTGGGGTTTTCTTT.

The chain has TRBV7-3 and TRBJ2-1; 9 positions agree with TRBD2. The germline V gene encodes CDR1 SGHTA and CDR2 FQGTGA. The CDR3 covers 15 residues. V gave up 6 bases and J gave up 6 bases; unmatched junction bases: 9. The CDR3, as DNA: TGTGCCAGCAGTCGTAGCGGGAGTTTGGGCAATGAGCAGTTCTTC. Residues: CASSRSGSLGNEQFF.

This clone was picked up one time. CDR3 amino acids: CASSLQGPQETQYF. In DNA, the CDR3 is TGTGCCAGCAGCTTACAGGGCCCCCAAGAGACCCAGTACTTC. The gene calls are TRBV13 and TRBJ2-5, with D tentatively TRBD1 (5 bases). The V end was cut by 2 bases, the J end by 1 base, with 8 bases between. There are 14 residues in the CDR3. Germline V lookup: CDR1 PRHDT, CDR2 FYEKMQ (reference sequence).

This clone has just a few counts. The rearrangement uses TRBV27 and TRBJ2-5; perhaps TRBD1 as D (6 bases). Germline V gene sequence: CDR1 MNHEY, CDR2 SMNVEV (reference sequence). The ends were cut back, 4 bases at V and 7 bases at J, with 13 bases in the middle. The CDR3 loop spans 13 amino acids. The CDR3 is CASSSGAAWTQYF. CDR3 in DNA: TGTGCCAGCAGTTCAGGGGCCGCTTGGACCCAGTACTTC.

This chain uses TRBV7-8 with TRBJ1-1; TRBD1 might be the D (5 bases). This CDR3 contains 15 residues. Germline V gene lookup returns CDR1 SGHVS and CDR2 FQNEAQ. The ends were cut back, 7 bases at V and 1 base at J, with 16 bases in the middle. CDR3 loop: CASIIRAGPNTEAFF. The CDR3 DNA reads TGTGCCAGCATCATAAGGGCAGGGCCGAACACTGAAGCTTTCTTT.

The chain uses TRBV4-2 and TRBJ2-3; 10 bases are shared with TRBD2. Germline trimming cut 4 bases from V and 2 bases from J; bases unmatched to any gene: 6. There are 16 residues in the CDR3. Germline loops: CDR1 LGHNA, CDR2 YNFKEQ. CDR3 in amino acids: CASSLSSGRNTDTQYF. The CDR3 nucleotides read TGTGCCAGCAGCCTATCTAGCGGGAGAAACACAGATACGCAGTATTTT.

Here the CDR3 reads CASSLRTGGMETQYF. Written as DNA, the CDR3 is TGTGCCAGCAGCTTACGGACAGGGGGCATGGAGACCCAGTACTTC. The J gene is TRBJ2-5, the V gene TRBV7-6; 11 nucleotides line up with TRBD1. V trimming: 2 bases; J trimming: 5 bases; junction bases outside the gene matches: 4. Per germline, CDR1 SGHVS and CDR2 FNYEAQ. This CDR3 has 15 amino acids.

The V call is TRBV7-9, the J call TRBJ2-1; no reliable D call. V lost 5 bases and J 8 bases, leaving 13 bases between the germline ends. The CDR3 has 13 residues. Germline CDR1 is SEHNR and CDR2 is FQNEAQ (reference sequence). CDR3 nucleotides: TGTGCCAGCAGCGCTAACCCCTTCGATGAGCAGTTCTTC. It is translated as CASSANPFDEQFF.

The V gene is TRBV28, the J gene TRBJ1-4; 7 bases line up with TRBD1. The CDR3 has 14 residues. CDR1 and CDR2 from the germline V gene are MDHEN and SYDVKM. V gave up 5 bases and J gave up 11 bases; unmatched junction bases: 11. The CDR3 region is CASSGDSLKGKLFF. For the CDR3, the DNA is TGTGCCAGCAGTGGGGACAGTCTGAAGGGTAAACTGTTTTTT.

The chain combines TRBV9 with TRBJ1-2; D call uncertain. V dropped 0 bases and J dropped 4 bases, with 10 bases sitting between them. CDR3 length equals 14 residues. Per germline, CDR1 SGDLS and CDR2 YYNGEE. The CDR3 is CASSVDLGSYGYTF. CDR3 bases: TGTGCCAGCAGCGTAGATTTAGGGAGCTATGGCTACACCTTC.

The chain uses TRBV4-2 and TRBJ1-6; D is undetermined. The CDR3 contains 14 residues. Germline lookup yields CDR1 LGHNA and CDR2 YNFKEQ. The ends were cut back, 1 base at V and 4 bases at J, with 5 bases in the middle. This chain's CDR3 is CASSQAGYNSPLHF. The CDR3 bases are TGTGCCAGCAGCCAAGCGGGTTATAATTCACCCCTCCACTTT.

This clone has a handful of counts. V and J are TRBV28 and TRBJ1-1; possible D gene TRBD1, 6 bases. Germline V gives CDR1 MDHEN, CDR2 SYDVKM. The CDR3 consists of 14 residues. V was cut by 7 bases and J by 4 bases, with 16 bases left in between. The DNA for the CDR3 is TGTGCCAGCACGGAAACAGGGTCAAGCACTGAAGCTTTCTTT. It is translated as CASTETGSSTEAFF.

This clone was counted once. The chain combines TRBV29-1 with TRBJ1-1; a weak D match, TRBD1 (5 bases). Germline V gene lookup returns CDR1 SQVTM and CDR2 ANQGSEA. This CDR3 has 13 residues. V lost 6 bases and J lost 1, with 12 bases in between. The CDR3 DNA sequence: TGCAGCGTACCCAGGGATTCGAACACTGAAGCTTTCTTT. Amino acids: CSVPRDSNTEAFF.

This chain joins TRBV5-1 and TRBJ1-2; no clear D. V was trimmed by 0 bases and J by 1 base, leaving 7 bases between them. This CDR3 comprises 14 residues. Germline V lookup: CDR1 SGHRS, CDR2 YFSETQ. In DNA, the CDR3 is TGCGCCAGCAGCTTGGTGGGAGATAACTATGGCTACACCTTC. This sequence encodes CASSLVGDNYGYTF.

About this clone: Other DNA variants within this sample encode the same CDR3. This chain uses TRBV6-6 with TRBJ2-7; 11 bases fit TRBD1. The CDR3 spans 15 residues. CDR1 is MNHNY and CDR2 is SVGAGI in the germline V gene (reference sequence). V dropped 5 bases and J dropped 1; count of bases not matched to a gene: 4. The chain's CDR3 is CASSPRDRGSYEQYF. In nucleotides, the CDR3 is TGTGCCAGCAGTCCGAGGGACAGGGGGTCCTACGAGCAGTACTTC.

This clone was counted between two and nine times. The CDR3, as DNA: TGTGCCAGCAGTGAGAGGGGACTAGCTTTCAATGAGCAGTTCTTC. Amino acids: CASSERGLAFNEQFF. The J gene is TRBJ2-1, the V gene TRBV6-1; 9 bases are a match to TRBD2. The CDR3 has 15 residues. The V gene end was trimmed by 3 bases and the J gene end by 6 bases; junction bases not matched to a gene: 6. From germline, CDR1 is MNHNS and CDR2 SASEGT.

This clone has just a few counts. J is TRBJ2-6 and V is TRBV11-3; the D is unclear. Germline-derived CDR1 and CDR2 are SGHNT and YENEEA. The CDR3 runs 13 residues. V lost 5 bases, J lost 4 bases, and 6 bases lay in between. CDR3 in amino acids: CASSPRGANVLTF. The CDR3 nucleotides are TGTGCCAGCAGCCCTCGGGGGGCCAACGTCCTGACTTTC.

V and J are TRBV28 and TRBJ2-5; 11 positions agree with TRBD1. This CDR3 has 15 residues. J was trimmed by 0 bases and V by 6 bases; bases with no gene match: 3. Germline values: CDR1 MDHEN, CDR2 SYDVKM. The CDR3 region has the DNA TGTGCCAGCAGACCGGGACAGGGGGACCAAGAGACCCAGTACTTC. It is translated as CASRPGQGDQETQYF.

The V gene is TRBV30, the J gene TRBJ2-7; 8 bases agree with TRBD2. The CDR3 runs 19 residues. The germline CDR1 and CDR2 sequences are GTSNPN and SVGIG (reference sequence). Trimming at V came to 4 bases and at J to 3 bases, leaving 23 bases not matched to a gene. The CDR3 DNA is TGTGCCTGGATGTCCGCTGGGGGTAGCGGGATAGGGCGGGTCTACGAGCAGTACTTC. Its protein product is CAWMSAGGSGIGRVYEQYF.

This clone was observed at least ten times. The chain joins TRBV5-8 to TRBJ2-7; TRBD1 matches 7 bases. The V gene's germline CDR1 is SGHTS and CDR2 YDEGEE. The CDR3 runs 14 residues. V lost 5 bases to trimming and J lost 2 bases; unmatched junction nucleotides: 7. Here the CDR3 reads CASRLDRLTYEQYF. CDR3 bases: TGTGCCAGCAGACTGGACAGGCTTACCTACGAGCAGTACTTC. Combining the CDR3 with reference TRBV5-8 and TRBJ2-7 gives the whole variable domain EAGVTQSPTHLIKTRGQQATLRCSPISGHTSVYWYQQALGLGLQFLLWYDEGEERNRGNFPPRFSGRQFPNYSSELNVNALELEDSALYLCASRLDRLTYEQYFGPGTRLTVT.

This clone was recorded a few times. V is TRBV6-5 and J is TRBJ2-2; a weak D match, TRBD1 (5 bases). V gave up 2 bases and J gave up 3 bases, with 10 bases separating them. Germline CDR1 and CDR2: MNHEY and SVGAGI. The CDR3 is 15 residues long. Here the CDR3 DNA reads TGTGCCAGCAGTTACATAGGGGCGGACACCGGGGAGCTGTTTTTT. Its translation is CASSYIGADTGELFF.

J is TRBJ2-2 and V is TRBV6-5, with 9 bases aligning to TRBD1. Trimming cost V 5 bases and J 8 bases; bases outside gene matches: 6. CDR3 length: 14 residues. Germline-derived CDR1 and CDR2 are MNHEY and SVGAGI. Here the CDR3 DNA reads TGTGCCAGCAGTGCGGACAGGGGCGATGGGGAGCTGTTTTTT. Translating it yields CASSADRGDGELFF.